These 27 T cell receptor beta chains came from one sample sequenced in a study of regulatory T cells in long-lasting Graves disease. Time point in this sample: newly diagnosed GD, antithyroid drugs for less than 3 months. PBMC-extracted RNA yielded the TCR library. iRepertoire HTBI primers and Arm-PCR of CDR3 regions built TCR beta libraries. TCRdb reprocessed the multiplex PCR reads via MiXCR and lists one record per CDR3 protein. This table holds 350,000 to 550,000 distinct CDR3 sequences, about 15% found once. The same specimen was also included in a second study, on T cells in Graves' hyperthyroidism and ophthalmopathy.

The sequenced sample was peripheral blood mononuclear cells (PBMCs), obtained at new diagnosis, from a patient treated with antithyroid drugs. The receptor set was obtained from a woman aged 30 to 39 with Graves disease.

CDR3 nucleotide sequence: TGTGCCAGCAGCTTCTCCGGGACATCGGAGGTGGCAGATACGCAGTATTTT. Protein product: CASSFSGTSEVADTQYF. The chain uses TRBV11-2 and TRBJ2-3; TRBD1 might be the D (6 bases). CDR1 and CDR2 from the germline V gene are SGHAT and FQNNGV. The V and J ends lost 3 bases and 4 bases respectively, with 20 bases between them. The CDR3 spans 17 residues.

This clonotype has a handful of counts. The chain combines TRBV30 with TRBJ2-5; D unresolved. Trimming shortened V by 2 bases and J by 4 bases, and 14 bases separated the two germline ends. Germline values: CDR1 GTSNPN, CDR2 SVGIG (reference sequence). CDR3 length: 14 residues. This CDR3 is CAWSPYEARETQYF. The CDR3 DNA sequence: TGTGCCTGGAGTCCCTACGAGGCGAGAGAGACCCAGTACTTC.

This clonotype was detected only a few times. This sequence joins TRBV5-1 and TRBJ2-6; no firm D call. Germline V gene lookup returns CDR1 SGHRS and CDR2 YFSETQ. This CDR3 spans 16 amino acids. The V and J ends lost 4 bases and 0 bases respectively, with 11 bases between them. CDR3 region: CASSPAPSSGANVLTF. CDR3 nucleotides: TGCGCCAGCAGCCCGGCTCCCAGCTCTGGGGCCAACGTCCTGACTTTC.

The table lists this clonotype with a few counts. The chain employs TRBV5-5 and TRBJ1-1; TRBD1 aligns across 8 bases. CDR1 and CDR2 from the germline V gene are SGHKS and YYEKEE (reference sequence). With 4 bases clipped from V and 5 bases from J, the junction kept 4 bases outside the gene matches. The CDR3 spans 13 residues. The CDR3 protein is CASSPGQATEAFF. The DNA for the CDR3 is TGTGCCAGCAGCCCGGGACAGGCGACTGAAGCTTTCTTT.

This clonotype was counted once. One base away lies a much larger clone, so this may be a sequencing read error. This chain joins TRBV7-9 and TRBJ2-1; 8 bases match TRBD2. The CDR3 is 17 residues long. The V and J ends lost 0 bases and 7 bases, in that order; junction bases with no gene match: 11. The germline V gene encodes CDR1 SEHNR and CDR2 FQNEAQ (reference sequence). CDR3 DNA sequence: TGTGCCAGCAGCTTAGCCGGATCGGGAGGGTGGAATAATGAGCAGTTCTTC. It translates to CASSLAGSGGWNNEQFF. The whole variable domain, remainder taken from reference TRBV7-9 and TRBJ2-1, is DTGVSQNPRHKITKRGQNVTFRCDPISEHNRLYWYRQTLGQGPEFLTYFQNEAQLEKSRLLSDRFSAERPKGSFSTLEIQRTEQGDSAMYLCASSLAGSGGWNNEQFFGPGTRLTVL.

This clonotype appeared a few times. At one boundary the junction diverges from the germline segment, which might be a read error. The rearrangement links TRBV20-1 to TRBJ2-7, with D possibly being TRBD1 or TRBD2 (5 bases each). Germline V gene lookup returns CDR1 DFQATT and CDR2 SNEGSKA (reference sequence). This CDR3 is 15 amino acids long. The CDR3, as DNA: TGCAGTGCTAGAGACCGCCGGGGACCCCTCTACAAGCAGTACTTC. This gives the protein CSARDRRGPLYKQYF.

The chain has TRBV20-1 and TRBJ2-1; D remains ambiguous. The CDR3 length is 11 residues. Germline CDR1 reads DFQATT; CDR2 reads SNEGSKA (reference sequence). The V gene lost 5 bases and the J gene lost 1 base, with 3 bases spanning the gap. CDR3 in amino acids: CSAESYNEQFF. The CDR3 DNA follows: TGCAGTGCTGAGTCCTACAATGAGCAGTTCTTC.

This clonotype came up a few times. A much larger clonotype is one base distant, so this may be a read error. This rearrangement joins TRBV11-1 to TRBJ2-5; 14 bases are shared with TRBD2. Looked up from germline, CDR1 is SGHAT and CDR2 is FQDESV (reference sequence). The CDR3 runs to 19 residues. CDR3 region: CVSSLPLIQTSGRAETQYF. CDR3 DNA sequence: TGTGTCAGCAGCCTACCGCTGATTCAGACTAGCGGGAGGGCAGAGACCCAGTACTTC.

J is TRBJ2-1 and V is TRBV7-9; 8 nucleotides line up with TRBD2. The V segment lost 1 base and the J segment 6 bases; nucleotides outside the gene matches: 5. The CDR3 has 15 amino acids. Germline CDR1 and CDR2: SEHNR and FQNEAQ (reference sequence). The CDR3 region has the DNA TGTGCCAGCAGCTTAGTTTGGCGGGAGGCCAATGAGCAGTTCTTC. This codes for CASSLVWREANEQFF.

This clonotype was found a few times. The chain employs TRBV20-1 and TRBJ1-2; D is unclear. Trimming left V 0 bases short and J 5 bases short, with 16 bases between. This CDR3 has 15 amino acids. The germline V gene has CDR1 DFQATT and CDR2 SNEGSKA (reference sequence). CDR3 DNA: TGCAGTGCTAGAGATTTGGCGGAATCCGTATATGGCTACACCTTC. It yields the protein CSARDLAESVYGYTF.

This clonotype occurred a few times. This chain connects TRBV6-5 to TRBJ2-1, with D possibly being TRBD2 (6 bases). Between the trimmed V and J ends, which lost 3 bases and 4 bases, there was a span of 16 bases. CDR1 is MNHEY, CDR2 SVGAGI, per germline. This CDR3 has 16 residues. In nucleotides, the CDR3 is TGTGCCAGCAGTTATGGGACTTTAGGAGGGTACAATGAGCAGTTCTTC. Amino acid sequence: CASSYGTLGGYNEQFF.

Worth noting for this clonotype: A much larger clone lies one base from this, so it may be a read error. V and J are TRBV5-1 and TRBJ2-7; 11 bases line up with TRBD2. V shed 0 bases, J shed 4 bases, and the junction held 15 bases outside the gene matches. The CDR3 sequence is 19 residues long. From germline, CDR1 is SGHRS and CDR2 YFSETQ. CDR3 in amino acids: CASSLVLGLAAGGGYEQYF. The CDR3 coding sequence is TGCGCCAGCAGCTTGGTCTTGGGACTAGCGGCCGGTGGAGGGTACGAGCAGTACTTC.

This clonotype was recorded a few times. The chain recombines TRBV19 with TRBJ2-1; the match to TRBD1 covers 8 bases. Per the germline V gene, CDR1 is LNHDA and CDR2 is SQIVND (reference sequence). The CDR3 runs to 14 residues. J was trimmed by 5 bases and V by 7 bases; bases with no gene match: 7. The CDR3 nucleotides are TGTGCCAGTAACAGGGGGGTCGACAACAATGAGCAGTTCTTC. Translated, it gives CASNRGVDNNEQFF.

This clonotype was counted ten times or more. V usage is TRBV15 and J usage is TRBJ2-1, with a weak D call TRBD1 (6 bases). Germline V gene lookup returns CDR1 LNHNV and CDR2 YYDKDF (reference sequence). V dropped 0 bases and J dropped 7 bases, with 13 bases sitting between them. The CDR3 is 15 amino acids. DNA of the CDR3: TGTGCCACCAGCAGAGAGAGGGGGTCGAGGAATGAGCAGTTCTTC. Amino acids: CATSRERGSRNEQFF.

At least ten counts were recorded for this clonotype. The V gene is TRBV20-1, the J gene TRBJ1-1; D might be TRBD1 (5 bases). In germline, CDR1 is DFQATT, CDR2 SNEGSKA (reference sequence). CDR3 length: 13 amino acids. The ends were cut back, 5 bases at V and 5 bases at J, with 15 bases in the middle. CDR3 residues: CSALGAGDTEAFF. CDR3 sequence (DNA): TGCAGTGCTCTTGGGGCGGGAGATACTGAAGCTTTCTTT.

This clonotype was recorded many times. The rearrangement joins TRBV6-2 or TRBV6-3 to TRBJ2-7; D perhaps matches TRBD2 (5 bases). Germline values: CDR1 MNHEY, CDR2 SVGEGT. The CDR3 is made up of 10 amino acids. Trimming took off 8 bases at V and 12 bases at J, with 14 bases between the two ends. In nucleotides, the CDR3 is TGTGCCAGCGGTATACTAGTGCCGTACTTC. Translating gives CASGILVPYF.

This clonotype was counted ten times or more. V is TRBV12-3 or TRBV12-4 and J is TRBJ2-7, with D possibly being TRBD2 (5 bases). V was clipped by 0 bases and J by 4 bases, with 10 bases between them. This CDR3 region has 14 residues. CDR3 in amino acids: CASSLAGNLYEQYF. CDR3 sequence (DNA): TGTGCCAGCAGTTTAGCCGGGAACCTTTACGAGCAGTACTTC.

This clonotype was detected ten times or more. The chain combines TRBV2 with TRBJ1-2; D is unclear. The V and J ends lost 4 bases and 4 bases respectively, with 13 bases between them. The germline gives CDR1 SNHLY, CDR2 FYNNEI. This CDR3 has 14 residues. For the CDR3, the DNA is TGTGCCAGCAGTGTTACGGGTAACCCCTATGGCTACACCTTC. Its protein is CASSVTGNPYGYTF.

This clonotype was seen at least ten times. V and J are TRBV11-2 and TRBJ1-2; no clear D. The CDR3 covers 13 residues. Trimming shortened V by 6 bases and J by 0 bases, and 8 bases separated the two germline ends. Germline-derived CDR1 and CDR2 are SGHAT and FQNNGV. CDR3 amino acids: CASRKVANYGYTF. CDR3 sequence (DNA): TGTGCCAGCAGAAAAGTGGCTAACTATGGCTACACCTTC.

This clonotype was counted between two and nine times. This chain joins TRBV18 and TRBJ1-5; possibly TRBD1 for D (6 bases). The CDR3 loop spans 15 amino acids. Deletions cut 1 base from V and 7 bases from J, with 14 bases between. Germline loops: CDR1 KGHSH, CDR2 LQKENI. In DNA, the CDR3 is TGTGCCAGCTCACCACTATCGGGGGGCGACCAGCCCCAGCATTTT. Residues: CASSPLSGGDQPQHF.

This clonotype occurred a few times. The chain carries TRBV19 and TRBJ2-1; D might be TRBD1 (5 bases). Between the trimmed V and J ends, which lost 7 bases and 8 bases, there was a span of 15 bases. Germline V gene lookup returns CDR1 LNHDA and CDR2 SQIVND (reference sequence). The CDR3 has 13 residues. The CDR3 nucleotides are TGTGCCAGTAAACGGAATGGCAGGGATGAGCAGTTCTTC. The encoded protein is CASKRNGRDEQFF.

This clonotype has more than one count but fewer than ten. The rearrangement links TRBV13 to TRBJ1-2, with TRBD1 matching 7 bases. The germline V gene has CDR1 PRHDT and CDR2 FYEKMQ (reference sequence). The CDR3 sequence is 14 residues long. V lost 2 bases and J lost 6; bases outside the gene matches: 6. The CDR3 DNA sequence: TGTGCCAGCAGCTTAAACAGGGGACCGGATGGCTACACCTTC. Encoded protein: CASSLNRGPDGYTF.

This clonotype has just a few counts. This sequence joins TRBV7-2 and TRBJ2-1; 7 bases map to TRBD2. CDR1 and CDR2 from the germline V gene are SGHTA and FQGNSA. This CDR3 contains 13 residues. With 7 bases clipped from V and 11 bases from J, the junction kept 11 bases outside the gene matches. This CDR3 reads CASTPGDGRKQFF. The CDR3 nucleotides read TGTGCCAGCACCCCGGGGGACGGGAGGAAGCAGTTCTTC.

The chain carries TRBV7-8 and TRBJ2-2, with TRBD2 matching over 16 bases. The germline CDR1 and CDR2 sequences are SGHVS and FQNEAQ. This CDR3 comprises 17 residues. Losses at the gene ends were 1 base for V and 6 bases for J; bases not matched to a gene: 2. CDR3: CASSLEGLAGGPGELFF. CDR3 nucleotides: TGTGCCAGCAGCTTAGAGGGACTAGCGGGAGGGCCCGGGGAGCTGTTTTTT.

This sequence joins TRBV20-1 and TRBJ1-1, with TRBD1 as a possible D gene (5 bases). The CDR3 loop spans 16 amino acids. Trimming removed 0 bases from V and 0 bases from J, with 14 bases in between. CDR1 and CDR2 from the germline V gene are DFQATT and SNEGSKA (reference sequence). The chain's CDR3 is CSARERLTALNTEAFF. CDR3 bases: TGCAGTGCTAGAGAGAGGTTGACAGCTTTGAACACTGAAGCTTTCTTT.

This clonotype was seen many times. J is TRBJ2-1 and V is TRBV12-3 or TRBV12-4; either TRBD1 or TRBD2 may supply D (5 bases each). This CDR3 is 15 amino acids long. V shed 3 bases and J shed 4 bases, with 13 bases lying between them. DNA of the CDR3: TGTGCCAGCAGTTTTGGGTCGGGGCCTTACAATGAGCAGTTCTTC. Encoded protein: CASSFGSGPYNEQFF.

The rearrangement links TRBV19 to TRBJ2-2; 11 bases line up with TRBD1. From germline, CDR1 is LNHDA and CDR2 SQIVND (reference sequence). Losses at the gene ends were 6 bases for V and 6 bases for J; bases not matched to a gene: 6. The CDR3 length is 15 residues. The CDR3 is CASSRGQGASGELFF. The CDR3 region has the DNA TGTGCCAGTAGCAGAGGACAGGGGGCATCCGGGGAGCTGTTTTTT.